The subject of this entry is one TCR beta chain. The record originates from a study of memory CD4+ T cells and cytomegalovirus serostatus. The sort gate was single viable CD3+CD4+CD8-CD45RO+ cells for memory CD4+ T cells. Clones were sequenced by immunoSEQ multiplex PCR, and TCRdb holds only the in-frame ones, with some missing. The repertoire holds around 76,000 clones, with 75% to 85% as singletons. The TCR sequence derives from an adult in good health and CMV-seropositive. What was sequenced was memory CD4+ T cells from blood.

Here the CDR3 reads CASTKDGNTEAFF. The CDR3 nucleotides read TGTGCCAGCACTAAGGACGGGAACACTGAAGCTTTCTTT. The chain recombines TRBV2 with TRBJ1-1, with unresolved D. The CDR3 contains 13 residues. The V gene's germline CDR1 is SNHLY and CDR2 FYNNEI. The germline V and J ends were trimmed by 7 bases and 1 base, with 10 bases remaining between them.